One sample yielded the 25 T cell receptor beta chains listed below, sequenced in a study of blood T cell repertoires in COVID-19. TCRdb's table, derived via immunoSEQ multiplex PCR, lists solely in-frame clones and lacks some. Among about 120,000 clones listed, over 70% were seen once. Sequencing was performed on peripheral blood. The receptors derive from a man in his sixties or seventies with acute or convalescent COVID-19.

This chain uses TRBV5-1 with TRBJ1-2, with D tentatively TRBD1 (5 bases). Trimming left V 5 bases short and J 1 base short, with 15 bases between. Germline CDR1 reads SGHRS; CDR2 reads YFSETQ. The CDR3 is 15 residues long. The CDR3 bases are TGCGCCAGCAGGGAGACAGCTAACCTTAACTATGGCTACACCTTC. Protein sequence: CASRETANLNYGYTF. The full variable domain, completed using reference TRBV5-1 and TRBJ1-2, is KAGVTQTPRYLIKTRGQQVTLSCSPISGHRSVSWYQQTPGQGLQFLFEYFSETQRNKGNFPGRFSGRQFSNSRSEMNVSTLELGDSALYLCASRETANLNYGYTFGSGTRLTVV.

The chain uses TRBV6-2 or TRBV6-3 and TRBJ2-7, with D hard to call. CDR3 size: 14 residues. Germline V gene sequence: CDR1 MNHEY, CDR2 SVGEGT. The V and J ends lost 2 bases and 2 bases respectively, with 10 bases between them. The CDR3 spells CASSYPGVTYEQYF. As DNA, the CDR3 is TGTGCCAGCAGTTACCCCGGAGTCACCTACGAGCAGTACTTC.

The chain combines TRBV18 with TRBJ1-4; D ambiguous. The V gene lost 8 bases and the J gene lost 3 bases, with 10 bases spanning the gap. This CDR3 is built from 13 residues. Germline V gene data show CDR1 as KGHSH and CDR2 as LQKENI. The CDR3 DNA reads TGTGCCAGCCGTCGAGGGCCTAATGAAAAACTGTTTTTT. This codes for CASRRGPNEKLFF.

V usage is TRBV3-1 (or the pseudogene TRBV3-2) and J usage is TRBJ2-1, with 7 bases that match TRBD2. The CDR3 covers 19 residues. CDR1 and CDR2 (germline): LGHDT, YNNKEL (reference sequence). After removal of 0 bases from V and 0 bases from J, the junction contained 11 bases not matched to a gene. This CDR3 is CASSQEGAGVSFSYNEQFF. Written as DNA, the CDR3 is TGTGCCAGCAGCCAAGAGGGTGCGGGGGTGTCGTTCTCCTACAATGAGCAGTTCTTC.

This sequence joins TRBV5-1 and TRBJ1-2; 8 bases match TRBD1. This CDR3 contains 18 residues. Per the germline V gene, CDR1 is SGHRS and CDR2 is YFSETQ. The V segment lost 0 bases and the J segment 4 bases; nucleotides outside the gene matches: 14. The CDR3, as DNA: TGCGCCAGCAGCTTGGCCGTGTCCGGGGTACAGGGGGTCTATGGCTACACCTTC. This sequence encodes CASSLAVSGVQGVYGYTF.

The V and J genes are TRBV5-1 and TRBJ1-1; D remains unclear. Germline V gene data show CDR1 as SGHRS and CDR2 as YFSETQ. V was shortened by 8 bases and J by 1 base, with 6 bases between the two germline ends. CDR3 size: 11 residues. The CDR3 region has the DNA TGCGCCAGTAGACAGAACACTGAAGCTTTCTTT. This translates into CASRQNTEAFF.

The chain couples TRBV7-9 to TRBJ1-1, with a tentative D call TRBD1 (5 bases). Germline assignment: CDR1 SEHNR and CDR2 FQNEAQ (reference sequence). V lost 6 bases, J lost 5 bases, and 19 bases lay in between. This CDR3 region has 15 residues. The CDR3 region is CASRRPGGGETEAFF. The CDR3 DNA reads as TGTGCCAGCAGACGTCCCGGTGGAGGGGAAACTGAAGCTTTCTTT.

The rearrangement links TRBV11-3 to TRBJ2-1, with D tentatively TRBD2 (7 bases). Trimming cost V 7 bases and J 3 bases, with 16 bases left between them. Germline CDR1 SGHNT, CDR2 YENEEA. The CDR3 runs to 15 residues. DNA of the CDR3: TGTGCCAGCAATAATCGGGGGGCCAGCTACAATGAGCAGTTCTTC. Protein: CASNNRGASYNEQFF.

The gene calls are TRBV5-1 and TRBJ2-1, with 10 positions matching TRBD2. V dropped 0 bases and J dropped 5; count of bases not matched to a gene: 2. The germline V gene has CDR1 SGHRS and CDR2 YFSETQ. There are 15 residues in the CDR3. The CDR3 sequence is CASSLVAGGHNEQFF. The DNA of the CDR3 is TGCGCCAGCAGCTTGGTAGCGGGGGGACACAATGAGCAGTTCTTC.

This chain connects TRBV5-1 to TRBJ1-2; no definite D call. The germline CDR1 and CDR2 sequences are SGHRS and YFSETQ. This CDR3 has 12 amino acids. Trimming stripped 5 bases from V and 1 base from J, with 6 bases between. CDR3 in amino acids: CASREGNYGYTF. CDR3 DNA sequence: TGCGCCAGCAGGGAGGGTAACTATGGCTACACCTTC.

The chain combines TRBV5-1 with TRBJ1-5, with 10 bases lining up with TRBD1. CDR1 is SGHRS and CDR2 is YFSETQ in the germline V gene. This CDR3 comprises 14 residues. J gave up 9 bases and V 4 bases, and 7 bases lay outside the gene matches. CDR3 amino acids: CASSPGTGETPQHF. The CDR3 DNA reads as TGCGCCAGCAGCCCGGGGACAGGGGAGACGCCCCAGCATTTT.

This chain links TRBV18 with TRBJ2-1; TRBD1 matches at 9 bases. The V segment lost 3 bases and the J segment 7 bases; nucleotides outside the gene matches: 7. This CDR3 comprises 15 residues. Germline CDR1 KGHSH, CDR2 LQKENI. Here the CDR3 DNA reads TGTGCCAGCTCACCCTTGACAGGGGGTGGGAATGAGCAGTTCTTC. Translated: CASSPLTGGGNEQFF.

This clone was counted a single time. V and J are TRBV4-1 and TRBJ1-5, with D hard to call. Between the trimmed V and J ends, which lost 1 base and 6 bases, there was a span of 13 bases. The CDR3 extends over 15 amino acids. Germline V gives CDR1 MGHRA, CDR2 YSYEKL. DNA of the CDR3: TGCGCCAGCAGCCAAGTTCCCGGGGAGGGTCAGCCCCAGCATTTT. Its protein is CASSQVPGEGQPQHF.

The V and J genes are TRBV27 and TRBJ1-1; D perhaps matches TRBD1 (5 bases). The CDR3 is 15 residues long. With 4 bases removed from V and 0 bases from J, the gap between germline ends came to 12 bases. Looked up from germline, CDR1 is MNHEY and CDR2 is SMNVEV (reference sequence). CDR3 sequence reads: CASSYAGDMNTEAFF. Here the CDR3 DNA reads TGTGCCAGCAGTTACGCGGGGGATATGAACACTGAAGCTTTCTTT.

The chain carries TRBV9 and TRBJ2-2, with 7 nucleotides matching TRBD1. V shed 3 bases and J 0 bases; nucleotides not matched to a gene: 8. This CDR3 region has 17 residues. Germline V lookup: CDR1 SGDLS, CDR2 YYNGEE. As DNA, the CDR3 is TGTGCCAGCAGCGCCAGACCGGGACAGTCGAACACCGGGGAGCTGTTTTTT. This codes for CASSARPGQSNTGELFF.

The V and J genes are TRBV9 and TRBJ1-2, with D perhaps matching TRBD1 (5 bases). V was pared by 3 bases and J by 5 bases, with 17 bases between. Germline assignment: CDR1 SGDLS and CDR2 YYNGEE. The CDR3 length is 15 residues. CDR3 DNA sequence: TGTGCCAGCAGCGCGACAGCGTTTAGTGGGTATGGCTACACCTTC. Translated: CASSATAFSGYGYTF.

The chain is built from TRBV12-3 or TRBV12-4 and TRBJ2-3, with D perhaps matching TRBD2 (6 bases). The CDR3 length is 13 residues. Trimming cost V 5 bases and J 2 bases, with 8 bases left between them. This chain's CDR3 is CASSGGDTDTQYF. In DNA, the CDR3 is TGTGCCAGCAGTGGAGGGGACACAGATACGCAGTATTTT.

The chain recombines TRBV24-1 with TRBJ1-4; possible D gene TRBD1, 5 bases. The CDR3 is made up of 14 amino acids. Germline-derived CDR1 and CDR2 are KGHDR and SFDVKD. V was cut by 6 bases and J by 5 bases, with 12 bases left in between. CDR3 coding DNA: TGTGCCACCAGTAACCGGGGGAGGAATGAAAAACTGTTTTTT. Its translation is CATSNRGRNEKLFF.

This clone showed up just a few times. Germline is not matched at one junction end, which may reflect a read error. The chain employs TRBV4-1 and TRBJ2-1; 14 bases are a match to TRBD2. The CDR3 extends over 15 amino acids. The germline V gene encodes CDR1 MGHRA and CDR2 YSYEKL. The CDR3 spells CASSHLGLAGGHHLF. CDR3 nucleotides: TGCGCCAGCAGCCATCTCGGACTAGCGGGGGGCCACCACCTCTTC.

The chain joins TRBV19 to TRBJ2-3, with D perhaps matching TRBD1 (7 bases). Germline CDR1 reads LNHDA; CDR2 reads SQIVND (reference sequence). The CDR3 sequence is 15 residues long. Trimming cost V 3 bases and J 5 bases, with 15 bases left between them. The chain's CDR3 is CASSIPGDSGDTQYF. CDR3 DNA: TGTGCCAGTAGTATTCCGGGGGACAGCGGAGATACGCAGTATTTT.

The rearrangement uses TRBV5-1 and TRBJ2-7; weak D call: TRBD1 (6 bases). Trimming took 4 bases from V and 0 from J, leaving 11 bases between them. CDR1 is SGHRS and CDR2 is YFSETQ in the germline V gene. There are 14 residues in the CDR3. The CDR3 sequence: CASSRGQRSYEQYF. The CDR3, as DNA: TGCGCCAGCAGCCGGGGACAACGCTCCTACGAGCAGTACTTC.

Turning to this clone: The junction shows a germline mismatch at one end, possibly a read error. V gene TRBV29-1 combines with J gene TRBJ2-3; 10 bases agree with TRBD1. CDR1 is SQVTM, CDR2 ANQGSEA, per germline. The CDR3 is 16 amino acids. The CDR3 DNA reads TGTTACCCTACCTGGGACAGGGGTTACGACACAGATACGCAGTATTTT. It encodes CYPTWDRGYDTDTQYF.

The V and J genes are TRBV4-2 and TRBJ1-1; D perhaps matches TRBD1 (5 bases). Germline V gene sequence: CDR1 LGHNA, CDR2 YNFKEQ. The CDR3 sequence is 15 residues long. Trimming took 1 base from V and 2 from J, leaving 11 bases between them. The CDR3, as DNA: TGTGCCAGCAGCCAAGCAGGGCAGGCAAACACTGAAGCTTTCTTT. Translating it yields CASSQAGQANTEAFF.

V usage is TRBV25-1 and J usage is TRBJ1-4; 9 bases are a match to TRBD1. In germline, CDR1 is MGHDK, CDR2 SYGVNS. With V trimmed by 2 bases and J by 8 bases, 6 bases remained unmatched. There are 15 residues in the CDR3. The CDR3 here is CASSEGGQGLEKLFF. CDR3 coding DNA: TGTGCCAGCAGTGAAGGGGGACAGGGTTTGGAAAAACTGTTTTTT.

Points on this clone: The junction differs from germline at one of its ends, possibly a read error. The chain combines TRBV18 with TRBJ1-2; tentative D call: TRBD1 (6 bases). Per germline, CDR1 KGHSH and CDR2 LQKENI. The CDR3 runs to 12 residues. The CDR3: CASSRTDYGYTF. For the CDR3, the DNA is TGTGCCAGCTCACGGACAGACTACGGCTACACCTTC.